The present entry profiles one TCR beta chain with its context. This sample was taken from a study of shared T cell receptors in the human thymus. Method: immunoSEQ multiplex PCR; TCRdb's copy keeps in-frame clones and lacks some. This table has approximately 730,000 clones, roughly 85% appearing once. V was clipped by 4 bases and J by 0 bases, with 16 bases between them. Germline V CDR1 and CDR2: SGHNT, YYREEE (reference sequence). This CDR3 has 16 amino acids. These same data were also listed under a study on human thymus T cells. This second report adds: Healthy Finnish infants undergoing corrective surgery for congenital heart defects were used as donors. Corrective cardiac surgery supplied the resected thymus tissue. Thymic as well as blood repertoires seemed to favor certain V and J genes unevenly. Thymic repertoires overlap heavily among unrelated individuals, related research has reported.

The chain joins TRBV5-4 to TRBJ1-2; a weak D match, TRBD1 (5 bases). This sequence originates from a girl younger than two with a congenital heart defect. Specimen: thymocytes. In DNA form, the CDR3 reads TGTGCCAGCAGCCTGGGTTCAGGGTTTACTAACTATGGCTACACCTTC. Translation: CASSLGSGFTNYGYTF.